The rows below give T cell receptor beta chains drawn from one sample of a study of T cell responses to AZD1222 COVID-19 vaccine. Method: immunoSEQ multiplex PCR; TCRdb's copy keeps in-frame clones and lacks some. The profile shows over 100,000 clones, roughly 90% of them singletons. The source was peripheral blood, collected on day 0 of AZD1222 vaccination. The receptor set was obtained from an adult in good health. Both conserved end residues are part of each CDR3. A D gene is named only where the DNA matches it firmly.

DNA: TGTGCCAGCAGCTTTGTGATGACAGGGGCCATGAACACTGAAGCTTTCTTT
CDR3: CASSFVMTGAMNTEAFF
V: TRBV11-2
J: TRBJ1-1
D: TRBD1

DNA: TGTGCCACCAGCAGAGATTGGGACGTGGTGGATGAGCAGTTCTTC
CDR3: CATSRDWDVVDEQFF
V: TRBV15
J: TRBJ2-1
D: .

DNA: TGTGCCAGTAGTATAGGTGGGGCAGTGAACACTGAAGCTTTCTTT
CDR3: CASSIGGAVNTEAFF
V: TRBV19
J: TRBJ1-1
D: .

DNA: TGTGCCAGCAGCTTATCGAGCCAAGCCTATGGCTACACCTTC
CDR3: CASSLSSQAYGYTF
V: TRBV7-8
J: TRBJ1-2
D: .

DNA: TGTGCCAGCAGCTTAGCGAACGGCGAGGGTACATACTTC
CDR3: CASSLANGEGTYF
V: TRBV7-9
J: TRBJ2-7
D: .

DNA: TGCGCCAGCAGCTCGACCCAGGGGGACACTGAAGCTTTCTTT
CDR3: CASSSTQGDTEAFF
V: TRBV5-1
J: TRBJ1-1
D: TRBD1

DNA: TGTGCCAGCAGCCAAGATCGGAATCAGCCCCAGCATTTT
CDR3: CASSQDRNQPQHF
V: TRBV3-1/TRBV3-2
J: TRBJ1-5
D: .

DNA: TGTGCCAGCAGCACCATCGGACAGATCTATGGCTACACCTTC
CDR3: CASSTIGQIYGYTF
V: TRBV27
J: TRBJ1-2
D: .

DNA: TGTGCCAGCAGCCCCTTAGCGGGGGGGGCCACAGATACGCAGTATTTT
CDR3: CASSPLAGGATDTQYF
V: TRBV3-1/TRBV3-2
J: TRBJ2-3
D: TRBD2

DNA: TGTGCCAGCAGCCAAGATCAACTAGCCACCTACAATGAGCAGTTCTTC
CDR3: CASSQDQLATYNEQFF
V: TRBV3-1/TRBV3-2
J: TRBJ2-1
D: .